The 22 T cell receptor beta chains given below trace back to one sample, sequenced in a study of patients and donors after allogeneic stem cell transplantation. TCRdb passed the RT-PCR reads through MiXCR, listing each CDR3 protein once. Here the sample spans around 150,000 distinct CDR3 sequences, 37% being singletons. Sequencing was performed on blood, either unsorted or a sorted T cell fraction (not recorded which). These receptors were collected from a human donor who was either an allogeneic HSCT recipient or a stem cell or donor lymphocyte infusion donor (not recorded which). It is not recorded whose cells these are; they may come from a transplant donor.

DNA of the CDR3: TGCGCCAGCAGCCAAGAGGGCCTGAGCTCCTACGAGCAGTACTTC. Translated, it gives CASSQEGLSSYEQYF. V usage is TRBV4-1 and J usage is TRBJ2-7; D is unresolved. CDR1 MGHRA and CDR2 YSYEKL come from the germline V gene. The V end was cut by 0 bases, the J end by 0 bases, with 9 bases between. This CDR3 is 15 amino acids long.

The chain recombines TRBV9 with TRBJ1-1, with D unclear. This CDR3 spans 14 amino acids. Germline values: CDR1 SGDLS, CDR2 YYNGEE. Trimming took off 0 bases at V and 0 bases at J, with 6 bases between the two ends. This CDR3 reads CASSVEDLNTEAFF. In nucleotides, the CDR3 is TGTGCCAGCAGCGTAGAAGACTTGAACACTGAAGCTTTCTTT.

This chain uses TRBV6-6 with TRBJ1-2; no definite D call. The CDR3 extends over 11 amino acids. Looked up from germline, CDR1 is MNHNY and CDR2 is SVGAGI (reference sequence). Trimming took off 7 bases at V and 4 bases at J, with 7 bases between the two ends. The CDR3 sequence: CASTGGYGYTF. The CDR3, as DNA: TGTGCCAGCACGGGAGGCTATGGCTACACCTTC.

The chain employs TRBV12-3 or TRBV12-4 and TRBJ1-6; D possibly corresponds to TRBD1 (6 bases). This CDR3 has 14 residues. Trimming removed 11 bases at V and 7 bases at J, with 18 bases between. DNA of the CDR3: TGTGCCTCAACCCAGGGGCACTCCAATTCACCCCTCCACTTT. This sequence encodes CASTQGHSNSPLHF.

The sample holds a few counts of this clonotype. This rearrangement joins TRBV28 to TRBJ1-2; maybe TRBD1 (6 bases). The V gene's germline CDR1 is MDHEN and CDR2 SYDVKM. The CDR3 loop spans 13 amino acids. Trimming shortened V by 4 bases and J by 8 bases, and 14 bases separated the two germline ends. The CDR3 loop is CASSWGHAGGYTF. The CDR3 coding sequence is TGTGCCAGCAGTTGGGGACACGCCGGCGGCTACACCTTC.

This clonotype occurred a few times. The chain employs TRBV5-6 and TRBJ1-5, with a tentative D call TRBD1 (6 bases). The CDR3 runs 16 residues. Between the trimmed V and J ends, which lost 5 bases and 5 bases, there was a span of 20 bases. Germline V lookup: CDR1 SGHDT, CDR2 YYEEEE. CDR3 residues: CASSLLQGNEDQPQHF. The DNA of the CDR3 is TGTGCCAGCAGTTTGCTACAGGGTAATGAGGATCAGCCCCAGCATTTT.

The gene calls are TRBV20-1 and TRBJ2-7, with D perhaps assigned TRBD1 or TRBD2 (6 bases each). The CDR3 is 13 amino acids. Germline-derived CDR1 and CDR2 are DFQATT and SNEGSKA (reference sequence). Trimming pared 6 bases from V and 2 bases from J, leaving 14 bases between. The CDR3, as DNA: TGCAGTGCCAAGGGGGACTTCCCCTACGAGCAGTACTTC. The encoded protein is CSAKGDFPYEQYF.

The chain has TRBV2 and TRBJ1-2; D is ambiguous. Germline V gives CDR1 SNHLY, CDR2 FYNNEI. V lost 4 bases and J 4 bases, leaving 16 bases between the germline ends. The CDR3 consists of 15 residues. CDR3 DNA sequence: TGTGCCAGCAGTGTAGCCGTGTTGGCTTCCTATGGCTACACCTTC. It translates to CASSVAVLASYGYTF. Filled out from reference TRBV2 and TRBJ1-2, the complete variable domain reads EPEVTQTPSHQVTQMGQEVILRCVPISNHLYFYWYRQILGQKVEFLVSFYNNEISEKSEIFDDQFSVERPDGSNFTLKIRSTKLEDSAMYFCASSVAVLASYGYTFGSGTRLTVV.

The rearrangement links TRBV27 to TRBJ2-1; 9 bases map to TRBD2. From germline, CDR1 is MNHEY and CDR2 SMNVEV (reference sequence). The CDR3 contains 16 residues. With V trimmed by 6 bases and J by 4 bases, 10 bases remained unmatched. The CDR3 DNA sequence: TGTGCCAGCAGGACTAGCGGCCCAACCATTTACAATGAGCAGTTCTTC. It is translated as CASRTSGPTIYNEQFF.

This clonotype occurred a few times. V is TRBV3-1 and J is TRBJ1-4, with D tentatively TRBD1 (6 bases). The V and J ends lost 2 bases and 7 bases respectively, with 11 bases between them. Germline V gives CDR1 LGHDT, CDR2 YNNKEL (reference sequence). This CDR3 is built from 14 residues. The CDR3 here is CASSQPGQSEKLFF. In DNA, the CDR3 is TGTGCCAGCAGCCAACCTGGACAGAGTGAAAAACTGTTTTTT.

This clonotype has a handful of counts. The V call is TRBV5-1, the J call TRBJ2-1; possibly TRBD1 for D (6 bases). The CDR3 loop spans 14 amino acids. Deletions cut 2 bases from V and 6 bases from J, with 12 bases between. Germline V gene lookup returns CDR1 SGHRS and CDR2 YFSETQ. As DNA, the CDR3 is TGCGCCAGCAGCTTTTCCCGGGACACCAATGAGCAGTTCTTC. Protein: CASSFSRDTNEQFF.

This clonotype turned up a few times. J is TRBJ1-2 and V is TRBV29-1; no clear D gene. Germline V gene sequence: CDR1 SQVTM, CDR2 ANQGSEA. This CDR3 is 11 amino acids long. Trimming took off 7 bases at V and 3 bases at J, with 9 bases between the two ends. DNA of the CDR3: TGCAGCGGCTGGTGGGACTATGGCTACACCTTC. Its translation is CSGWWDYGYTF.

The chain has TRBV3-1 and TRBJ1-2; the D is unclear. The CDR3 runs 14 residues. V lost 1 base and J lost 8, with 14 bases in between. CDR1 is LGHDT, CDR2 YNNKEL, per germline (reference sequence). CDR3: CASSQVGRRRGYTF. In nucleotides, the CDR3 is TGTGCCAGCAGCCAAGTGGGCCGCCGTAGAGGCTACACCTTC. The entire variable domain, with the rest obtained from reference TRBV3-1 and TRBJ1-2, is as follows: DTAVSQTPKYLVTQMGNDKSIKCEQNLGHDTMYWYKQDSKKFLKIMFSYNNKELIINETVPNRFSPKSPDKAHLNLHINSLELGDSAVYFCASSQVGRRRGYTFGSGTRLTVV.

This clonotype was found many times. CDR3 bases: TGTGCCAGCAGCCACCGGCAGGCAGCTGGAAACACCATATATTTT. Its translation is CASSHRQAAGNTIYF. The chain carries TRBV7-9 and TRBJ1-3; unclear D gene. The CDR3 contains 15 residues. Per germline, CDR1 SEHNR and CDR2 FQNEAQ (reference sequence). V lost 5 bases, J lost 2 bases, and 13 bases lay in between.

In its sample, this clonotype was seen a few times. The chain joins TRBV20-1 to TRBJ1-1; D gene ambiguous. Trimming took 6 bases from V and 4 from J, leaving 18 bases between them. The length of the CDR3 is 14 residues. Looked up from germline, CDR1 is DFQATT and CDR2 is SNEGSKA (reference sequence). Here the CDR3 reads CSAEMRGRGTEAFF. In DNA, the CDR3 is TGCAGTGCAGAGATGCGGGGTCGGGGCACTGAAGCTTTCTTT.

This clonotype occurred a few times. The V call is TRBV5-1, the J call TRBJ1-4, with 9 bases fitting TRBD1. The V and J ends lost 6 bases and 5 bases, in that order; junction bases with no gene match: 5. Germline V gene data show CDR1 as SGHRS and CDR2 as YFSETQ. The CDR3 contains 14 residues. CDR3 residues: CASTYGTGNEKLFF. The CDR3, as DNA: TGCGCCAGCACCTATGGGACAGGGAATGAAAAACTGTTTTTT.

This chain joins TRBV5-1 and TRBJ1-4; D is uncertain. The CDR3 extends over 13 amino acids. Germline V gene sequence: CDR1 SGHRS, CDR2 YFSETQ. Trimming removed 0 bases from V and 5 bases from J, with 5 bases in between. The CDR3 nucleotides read TGCGCCAGCAGCTTGGTAGAGAATGAAAAACTGTTTTTT. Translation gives CASSLVENEKLFF.

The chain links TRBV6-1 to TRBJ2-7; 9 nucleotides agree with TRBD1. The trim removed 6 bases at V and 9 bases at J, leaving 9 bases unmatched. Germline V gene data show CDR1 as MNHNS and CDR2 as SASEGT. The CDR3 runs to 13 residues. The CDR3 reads CASRDRGGRGQYV. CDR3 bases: TGTGCCAGCAGGGACAGGGGAGGTCGGGGGCAGTACGTC.

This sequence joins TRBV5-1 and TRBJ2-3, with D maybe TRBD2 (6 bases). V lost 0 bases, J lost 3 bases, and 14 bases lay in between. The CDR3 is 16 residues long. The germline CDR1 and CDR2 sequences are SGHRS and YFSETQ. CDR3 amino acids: CASSLDGGASTDTQYF. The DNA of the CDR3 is TGCGCCAGCAGCTTGGATGGCGGGGCCAGTACAGATACGCAGTATTTT.

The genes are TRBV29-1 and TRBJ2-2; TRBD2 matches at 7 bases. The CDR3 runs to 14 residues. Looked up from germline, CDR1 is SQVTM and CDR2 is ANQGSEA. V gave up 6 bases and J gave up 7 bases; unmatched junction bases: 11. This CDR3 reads CSVPRGGGVGELFF. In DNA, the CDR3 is TGCAGCGTCCCCCGTGGCGGGGGTGTCGGGGAGCTGTTTTTT.

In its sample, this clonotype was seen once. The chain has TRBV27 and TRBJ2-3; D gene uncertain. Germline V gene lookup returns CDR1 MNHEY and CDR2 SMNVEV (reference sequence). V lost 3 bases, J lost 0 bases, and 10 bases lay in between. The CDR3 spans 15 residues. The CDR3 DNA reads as TGTGCCAGCAGTTTCCAGACTGGAAGCACAGATACGCAGTATTTT. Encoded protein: CASSFQTGSTDTQYF.

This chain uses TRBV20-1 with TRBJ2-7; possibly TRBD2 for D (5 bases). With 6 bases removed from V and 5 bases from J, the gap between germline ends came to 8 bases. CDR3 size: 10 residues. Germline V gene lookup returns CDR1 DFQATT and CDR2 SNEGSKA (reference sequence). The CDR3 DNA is TGCAGTGCCCCGGGGAACGAGCAGTACTTC. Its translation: CSAPGNEQYF.